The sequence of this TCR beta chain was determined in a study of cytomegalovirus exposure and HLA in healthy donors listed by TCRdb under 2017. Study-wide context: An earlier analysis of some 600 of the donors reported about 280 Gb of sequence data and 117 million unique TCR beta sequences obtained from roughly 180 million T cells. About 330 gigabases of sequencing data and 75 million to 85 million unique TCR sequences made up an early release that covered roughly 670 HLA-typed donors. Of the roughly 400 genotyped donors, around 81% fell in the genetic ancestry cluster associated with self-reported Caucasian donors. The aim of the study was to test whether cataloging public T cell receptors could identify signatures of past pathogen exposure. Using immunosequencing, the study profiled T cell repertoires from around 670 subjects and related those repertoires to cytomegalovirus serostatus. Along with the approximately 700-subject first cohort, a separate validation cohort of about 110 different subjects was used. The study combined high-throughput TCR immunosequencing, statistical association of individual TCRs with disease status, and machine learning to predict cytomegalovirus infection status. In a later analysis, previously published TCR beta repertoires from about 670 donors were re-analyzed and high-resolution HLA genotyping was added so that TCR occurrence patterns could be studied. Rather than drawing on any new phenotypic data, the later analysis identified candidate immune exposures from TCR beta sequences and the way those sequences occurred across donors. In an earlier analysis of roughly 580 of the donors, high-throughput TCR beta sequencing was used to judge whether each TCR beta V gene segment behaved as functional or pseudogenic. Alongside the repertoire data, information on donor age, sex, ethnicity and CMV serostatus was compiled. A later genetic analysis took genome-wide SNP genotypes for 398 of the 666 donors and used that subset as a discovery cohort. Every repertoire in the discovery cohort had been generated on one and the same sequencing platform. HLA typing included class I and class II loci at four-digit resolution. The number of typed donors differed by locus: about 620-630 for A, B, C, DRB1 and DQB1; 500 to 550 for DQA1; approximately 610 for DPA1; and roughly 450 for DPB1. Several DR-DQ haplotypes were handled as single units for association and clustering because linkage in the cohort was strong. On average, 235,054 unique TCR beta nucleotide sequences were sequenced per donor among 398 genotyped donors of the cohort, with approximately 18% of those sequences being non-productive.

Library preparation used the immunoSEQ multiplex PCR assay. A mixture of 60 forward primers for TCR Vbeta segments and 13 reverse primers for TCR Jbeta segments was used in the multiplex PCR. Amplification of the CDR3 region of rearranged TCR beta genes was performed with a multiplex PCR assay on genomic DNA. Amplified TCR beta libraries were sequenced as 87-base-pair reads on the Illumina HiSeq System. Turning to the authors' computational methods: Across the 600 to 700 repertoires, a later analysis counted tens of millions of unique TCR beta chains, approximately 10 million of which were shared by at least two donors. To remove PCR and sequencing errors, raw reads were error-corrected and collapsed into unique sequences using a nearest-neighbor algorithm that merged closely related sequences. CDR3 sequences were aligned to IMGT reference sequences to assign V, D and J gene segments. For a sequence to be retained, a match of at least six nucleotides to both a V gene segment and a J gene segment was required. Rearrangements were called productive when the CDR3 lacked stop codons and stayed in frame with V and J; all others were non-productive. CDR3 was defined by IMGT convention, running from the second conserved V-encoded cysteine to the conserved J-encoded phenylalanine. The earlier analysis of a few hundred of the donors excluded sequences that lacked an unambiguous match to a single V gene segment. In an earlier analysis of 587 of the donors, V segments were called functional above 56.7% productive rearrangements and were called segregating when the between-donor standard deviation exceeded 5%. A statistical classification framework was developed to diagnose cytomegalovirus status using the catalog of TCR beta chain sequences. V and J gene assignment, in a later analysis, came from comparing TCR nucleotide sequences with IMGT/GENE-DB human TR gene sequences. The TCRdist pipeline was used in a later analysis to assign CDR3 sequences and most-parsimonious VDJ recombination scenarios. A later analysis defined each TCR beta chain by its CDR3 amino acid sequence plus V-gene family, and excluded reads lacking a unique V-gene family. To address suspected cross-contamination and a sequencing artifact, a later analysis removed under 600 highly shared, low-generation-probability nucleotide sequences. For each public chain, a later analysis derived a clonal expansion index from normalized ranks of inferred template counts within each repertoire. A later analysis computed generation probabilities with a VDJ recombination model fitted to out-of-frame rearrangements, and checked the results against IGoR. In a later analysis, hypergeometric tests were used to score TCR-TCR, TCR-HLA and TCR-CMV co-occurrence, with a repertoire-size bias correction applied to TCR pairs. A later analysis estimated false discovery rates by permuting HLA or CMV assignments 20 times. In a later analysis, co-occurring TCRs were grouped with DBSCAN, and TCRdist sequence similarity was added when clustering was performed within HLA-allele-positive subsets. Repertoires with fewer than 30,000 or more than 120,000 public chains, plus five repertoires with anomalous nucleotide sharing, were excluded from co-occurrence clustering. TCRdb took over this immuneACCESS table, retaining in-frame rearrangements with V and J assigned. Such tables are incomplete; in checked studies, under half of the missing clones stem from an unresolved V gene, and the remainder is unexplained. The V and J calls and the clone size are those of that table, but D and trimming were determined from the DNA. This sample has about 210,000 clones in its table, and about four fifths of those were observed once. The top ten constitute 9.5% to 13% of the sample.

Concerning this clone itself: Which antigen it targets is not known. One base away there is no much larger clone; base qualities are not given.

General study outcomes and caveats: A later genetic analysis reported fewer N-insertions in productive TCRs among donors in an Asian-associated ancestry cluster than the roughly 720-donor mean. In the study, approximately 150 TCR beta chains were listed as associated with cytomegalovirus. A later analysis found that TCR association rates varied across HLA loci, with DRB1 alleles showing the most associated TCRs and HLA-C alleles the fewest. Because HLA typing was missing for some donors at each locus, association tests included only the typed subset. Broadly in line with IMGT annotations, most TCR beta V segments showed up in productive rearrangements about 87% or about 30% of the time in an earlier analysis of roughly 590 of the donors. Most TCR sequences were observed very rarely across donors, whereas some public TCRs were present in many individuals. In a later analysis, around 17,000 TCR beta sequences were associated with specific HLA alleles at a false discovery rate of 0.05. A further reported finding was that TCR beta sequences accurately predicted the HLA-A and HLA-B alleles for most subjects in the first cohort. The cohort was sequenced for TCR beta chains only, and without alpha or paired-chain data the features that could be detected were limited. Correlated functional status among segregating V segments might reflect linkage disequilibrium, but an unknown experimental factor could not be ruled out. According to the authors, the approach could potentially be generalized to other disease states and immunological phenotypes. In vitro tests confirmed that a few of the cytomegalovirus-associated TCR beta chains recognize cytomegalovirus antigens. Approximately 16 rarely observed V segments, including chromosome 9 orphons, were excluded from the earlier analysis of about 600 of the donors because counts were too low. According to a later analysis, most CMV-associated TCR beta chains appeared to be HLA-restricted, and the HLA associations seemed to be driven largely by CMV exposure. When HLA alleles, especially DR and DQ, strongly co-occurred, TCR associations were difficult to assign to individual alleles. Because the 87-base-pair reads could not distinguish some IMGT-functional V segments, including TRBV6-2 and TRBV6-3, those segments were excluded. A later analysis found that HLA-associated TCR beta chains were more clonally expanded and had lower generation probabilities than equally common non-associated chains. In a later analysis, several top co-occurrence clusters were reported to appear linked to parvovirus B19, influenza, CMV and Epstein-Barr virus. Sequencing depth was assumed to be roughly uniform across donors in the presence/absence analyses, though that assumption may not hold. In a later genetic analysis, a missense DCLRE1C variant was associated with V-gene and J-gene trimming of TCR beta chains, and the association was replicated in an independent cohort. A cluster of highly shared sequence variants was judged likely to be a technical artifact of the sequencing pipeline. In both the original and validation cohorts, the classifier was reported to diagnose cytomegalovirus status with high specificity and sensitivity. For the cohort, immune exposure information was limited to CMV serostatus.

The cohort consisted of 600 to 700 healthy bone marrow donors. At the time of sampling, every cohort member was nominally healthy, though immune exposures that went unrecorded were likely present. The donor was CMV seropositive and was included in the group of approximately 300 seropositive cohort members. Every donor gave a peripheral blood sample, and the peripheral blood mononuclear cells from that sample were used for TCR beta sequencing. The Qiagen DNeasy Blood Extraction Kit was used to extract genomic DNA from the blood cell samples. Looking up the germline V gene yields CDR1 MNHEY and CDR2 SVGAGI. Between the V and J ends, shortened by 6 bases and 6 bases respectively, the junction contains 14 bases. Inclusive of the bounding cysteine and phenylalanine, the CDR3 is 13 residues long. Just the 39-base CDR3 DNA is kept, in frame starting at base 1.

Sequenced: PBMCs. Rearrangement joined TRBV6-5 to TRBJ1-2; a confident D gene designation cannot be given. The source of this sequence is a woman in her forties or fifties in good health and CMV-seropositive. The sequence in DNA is TGTGCCAGCAGCCCGAGCGTCGGCAATGGCTACACCTTC. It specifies CASSPSVGNGYTF.